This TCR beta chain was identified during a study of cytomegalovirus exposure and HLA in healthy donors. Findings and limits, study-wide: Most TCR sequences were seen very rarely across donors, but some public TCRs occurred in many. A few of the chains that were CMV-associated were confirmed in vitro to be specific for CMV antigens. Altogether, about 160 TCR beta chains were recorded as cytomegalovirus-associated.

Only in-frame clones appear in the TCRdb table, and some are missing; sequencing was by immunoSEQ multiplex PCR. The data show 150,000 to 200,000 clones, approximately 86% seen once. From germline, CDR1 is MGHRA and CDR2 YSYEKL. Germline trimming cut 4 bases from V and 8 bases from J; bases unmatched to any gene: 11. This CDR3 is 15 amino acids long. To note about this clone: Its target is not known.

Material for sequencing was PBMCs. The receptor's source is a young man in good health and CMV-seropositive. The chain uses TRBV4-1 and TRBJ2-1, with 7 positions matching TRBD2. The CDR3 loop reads CASSRESTSSDEQFF. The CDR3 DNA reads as TGCGCCAGCAGCCGAGAATCGACTAGCTCGGATGAGCAGTTCTTC.